The 6 T cell receptor beta chains listed next were all sequenced from one sample in a study of CD8 T cells in ankylosing spondylitis. TCRdb re-analysed the 5' RACE reads in MiXCR, keeping a single row per CDR3 protein. The data hold about 500,000 distinct CDR3 sequences, with about 12% observed a single time. Study observations and caveats: Roughly eight highly homologous variants made up a TCR beta motif that seemed to typify ankylosing spondylitis blood.

Antigen specificity for these receptors is unknown. Sequenced input: blood, either unsorted or a sorted T cell fraction (not recorded which). The receptors shown here come from a male donor with ankylosing spondylitis.

The chain's CDR3 is CSARDMVNYGYTF. CDR3 sequence (DNA): TGCAGTGCTAGAGATATGGTTAACTATGGCTACACCTTC. The V gene is TRBV20-1, the J gene TRBJ1-2; D unresolved. V was cut by 0 bases and J by 1 base, with 6 bases left in between. The CDR3 sequence is 13 residues long. Germline assignment: CDR1 DFQATT and CDR2 SNEGSKA (reference sequence).

The V gene is TRBV5-1, the J gene TRBJ2-2; no clear D. CDR3 length: 13 residues. Germline loops: CDR1 SGHRS, CDR2 YFSETQ. V was pared by 4 bases and J by 0 bases, with 4 bases between. The DNA for the CDR3 is TGCGCCAGCAGCCCAGCGAACACCGGGGAGCTGTTTTTT. Translating gives CASSPANTGELFF.

This clonotype was found a few times. The chain recombines TRBV20-1 with TRBJ1-3; D is unresolved. This CDR3 contains 14 residues. V shed 6 bases and J shed 7 bases, with 19 bases lying between them. CDR1 DFQATT and CDR2 SNEGSKA come from the germline V gene (reference sequence). The CDR3 DNA reads TGCAGTGCCCCGGACCCTTTCGTGAGGAACACCATATATTTT. The encoded protein is CSAPDPFVRNTIYF.

The sample holds a few counts of this clonotype. This sequence joins TRBV29-1 and TRBJ2-7; D may be TRBD2 (6 bases). The CDR3 has 11 residues. Trimming removed 6 bases from V and 4 bases from J, with 10 bases in between. Germline V CDR1 and CDR2: SQVTM, ANQGSEA. The CDR3 region is CSVGSSYEQYV. The CDR3 bases are TGCAGCGTCGGGAGTTCTTACGAGCAGTACGTC.

V gene TRBV6-1 combines with J gene TRBJ1-2; no clear D. V shed 5 bases and J shed 7 bases, with 5 bases lying between them. CDR3 length equals 10 residues. CDR1 MNHNS and CDR2 SASEGT come from the germline V gene. In DNA form, the CDR3 reads TGTGCCAGCAGTCGGCTTGGCTACACCTTC. It yields the protein CASSRLGYTF.

This chain joins TRBV24-1 and TRBJ2-5; tentatively, D is TRBD1 or TRBD2 (5 bases each). V shed 0 bases and J shed 4 bases, with 20 bases lying between them. The germline V gene has CDR1 KGHDR and CDR2 SFDVKD. The CDR3 runs to 18 residues. CDR3 protein: CATSDLGGNSQGRETQYF. The DNA for the CDR3 is TGTGCCACCAGTGATTTGGGCGGAAATTCCCAGGGACGAGAGACCCAGTACTTC.